This T cell receptor (beta chain) was sequenced during a study of response to subunit inactivated influenza vaccine. MiXCR, run by TCRdb on the RT-PCR reads, gives a single entry per CDR3 protein. The sample includes 550,000 to 800,000 distinct CDR3 sequences, 15% to 18% of them seen just once. General observations from the study: Every seasonal influenza vaccination brings in few new T cells, the authors suggested.

This clonotype was found a few times. Its specificity is not known. Germline V gives CDR1 MNHNS, CDR2 SASEGT. The CDR3 is made up of 15 amino acids. V was shortened by 6 bases and J by 4 bases, with 15 bases between the two germline ends. The TCR originated in a man in his forties or fifties who received an inactivated influenza vaccine. The rearrangement links TRBV6-1 to TRBJ2-2; D ambiguous. Source: PBMCs from blood, taken 11 to 12 days after vaccination. The CDR3 sequence: CASSPYAPGTGELFF. CDR3 bases: TGTGCCAGCAGCCCTTATGCCCCGGGCACCGGGGAGCTGTTTTTT.